This T cell receptor (beta chain) came from a study of T cell responses to AZD1222 COVID-19 vaccine. CDR1 MGHRA and CDR2 YSYEKL come from the germline V gene. Trimming cost V 2 bases and J 0 bases, with 9 bases left between them. This CDR3 contains 15 residues. Profiled with immunoSEQ multiplex PCR; TCRdb holds only in-frame clones, not every one. The sample has 150,000 to 200,000 clones, more than 85% seen once. The chain carries TRBV4-1 and TRBJ2-3; no reliable D call. The sample here was peripheral blood, taken 28 days after the second AZD1222 dose. The origin of this receptor is an adult who received the AZD1222 COVID-19 vaccine. The CDR3 sequence: CASSQWARSTDTQYF. CDR3 in DNA: TGCGCCAGCAGCCAATGGGCCAGAAGCACAGATACGCAGTATTTT.